Presented here are 21 T cell receptor beta chains from one specimen sequenced in a study of T cells after yellow fever vaccination. MiXCR, applied by TCRdb to the 5' RACE reads, yields one record per CDR3 protein. The sample yields more than 55,000 distinct CDR3 sequences, 6% to 7.5% seen once. The sequencing used CD8+ T cells sorted from PBMCs, collected 15 days after the yellow fever booster vaccination. Source of these receptors: a young man who received the YFV17D yellow fever vaccine.

The table lists this clonotype with many counts. The chain uses TRBV27 and TRBJ2-3, with D perhaps TRBD2 (6 bases). Germline V gene sequence: CDR1 MNHEY, CDR2 SMNVEV (reference sequence). The CDR3 runs 15 residues. V was pared by 0 bases and J by 5 bases, with 12 bases between. CDR3 residues: CASSLSGGGIDTQYF. CDR3 bases: TGTGCCAGCAGTTTATCCGGGGGAGGAATAGATACGCAGTATTTT.

This clonotype was counted at least ten times. V is TRBV5-1 and J is TRBJ2-7, with 8 bases matching TRBD1. With V trimmed by 3 bases and J by 6 bases, 11 bases remained unmatched. Per germline, CDR1 SGHRS and CDR2 YFSETQ. The CDR3 extends over 15 amino acids. CDR3 bases: TGCGCCAGCAGCTGGACCCAGGGGGCGCGGGGCGAGCAGTACTTC. It is translated as CASSWTQGARGEQYF.

This clonotype was detected many times. This chain uses TRBV15 with TRBJ1-1, with 11 nucleotides matching TRBD1. The CDR3 covers 19 residues. The V gene's germline CDR1 is LNHNV and CDR2 YYDKDF (reference sequence). The ends lost 5 bases at V and 3 bases at J; junction bases unmatched: 17. DNA for the CDR3: TGTGCCACCAGCCGCCCTTATGACTGGACAGGGGGCTTAGACACTGAAGCTTTCTTT. Its translation is CATSRPYDWTGGLDTEAFF.

This clonotype was counted at least ten times. This chain links TRBV19 with TRBJ2-7; perhaps TRBD1 as D (6 bases). Between the trimmed V and J ends, which lost 5 bases and 3 bases, there was a span of 14 bases. CDR1 LNHDA and CDR2 SQIVND come from the germline V gene (reference sequence). The CDR3 runs to 14 residues. This CDR3 reads CASSSSGHRYEQYF. DNA of the CDR3: TGTGCCAGTAGTTCCTCGGGACACCGCTACGAGCAGTACTTC.

This clonotype has only a few counts. The chain recombines TRBV6-4 with TRBJ2-2; TRBD1 matches 9 bases. Looked up from germline, CDR1 is MRHNA and CDR2 is SNTAGT. Trimming removed 7 bases from V and 1 base from J; junction bases left unmatched: 4. This CDR3 has 15 amino acids. CDR3 sequence reads: CASTATGGNTGELFF. In DNA, the CDR3 is TGTGCCAGCACCGCGACAGGGGGGAACACCGGGGAGCTGTTTTTT.

This clonotype was counted only a few times. This chain links TRBV4-3 with TRBJ2-1; D is ambiguous. In germline, CDR1 is LGHNA, CDR2 YSLEER. This CDR3 spans 17 amino acids. V was clipped by 1 base and J by 5 bases, with 18 bases between them. CDR3 nucleotides: TGCGCCAGCAGCCAAGTCGCAAAGAGCGAAGCGAACAATGAGCAGTTCTTC. Protein product: CASSQVAKSEANNEQFF.

This clonotype was detected ten times or more. The chain links TRBV4-3 to TRBJ2-1, with a possible D match to TRBD1 (5 bases). V shed 4 bases and J shed 0 bases, with 13 bases lying between them. Per germline, CDR1 LGHNA and CDR2 YSLEER. This CDR3 contains 16 residues. CDR3 DNA: TGCGCCAGCAGCCCCTCCGGCCAGGGCTCCTACAATGAGCAGTTCTTC. This translates into CASSPSGQGSYNEQFF.

This clonotype was seen at least ten times. V is TRBV10-2 and J is TRBJ2-7, with D possibly being TRBD2 (5 bases). Germline V gene lookup returns CDR1 WSHSY and CDR2 SAAADI. The CDR3 consists of 14 residues. Trimming shortened V by 0 bases and J by 7 bases, and 13 bases separated the two germline ends. The CDR3 DNA is TGCGCCAGCAGTGAGTCGAAGCCTAGCCCGGAGCAGTACTTC. Translated: CASSESKPSPEQYF.

This clonotype showed up many times. The chain uses TRBV7-2 and TRBJ2-7, with a weak D call TRBD2 (6 bases). Germline V gene lookup returns CDR1 SGHTA and CDR2 FQGNSA. The length of the CDR3 is 14 residues. V lost 3 bases and J 0 bases, leaving 9 bases between the germline ends. This CDR3 is CASSFLGSSYEQYF. The CDR3 DNA follows: TGTGCCAGCAGCTTCCTCGGGAGCTCCTACGAGCAGTACTTC.

The chain couples TRBV5-6 to TRBJ2-5; D ambiguous. This CDR3 is 14 amino acids long. V lost 9 bases and J 5 bases, leaving 20 bases between the germline ends. The V gene's germline CDR1 is SGHDT and CDR2 YYEEEE. The CDR3 reads CAIGPGLGRETQYF. CDR3 sequence (DNA): TGTGCCATCGGCCCCGGGCTCGGCAGGGAGACCCAGTACTTC.

The sample holds many counts of this clonotype. The chain combines TRBV29-1 with TRBJ2-1, with 7 bases lining up with TRBD2. Germline V gene data show CDR1 as SQVTM and CDR2 as ANQGSEA. This CDR3 is built from 15 residues. J lost 5 bases, V lost 1 base, and 8 bases had no gene match. CDR3 coding DNA: TGCAGCGTTGAAGGGGCGGGAGCCGGCCACAATGAGCAGTTCTTC. This codes for CSVEGAGAGHNEQFF.

This clonotype appeared many times. This chain uses TRBV7-2 with TRBJ2-1, with 7 bases aligning to TRBD2. J gave up 4 bases and V 4 bases, and 1 base lay outside the gene matches. Germline values: CDR1 SGHTA, CDR2 FQGNSA. The CDR3 contains 13 residues. CDR3 loop: CASSSGLYNEQFF. The CDR3 DNA follows: TGTGCCAGCAGCTCGGGACTATACAATGAGCAGTTCTTC.

In this sample, this clonotype turned up many times. The chain links TRBV6-2 or TRBV6-3 to TRBJ2-2; possibly TRBD2 for D (5 bases). CDR1 and CDR2 from the germline V gene are MNHEY and SVGEGT. The germline V and J ends were trimmed by 5 bases and 5 bases, with 24 bases remaining between them. The length of the CDR3 is 18 residues. The CDR3 region is CASSPPFGGGTSTGELFF. The CDR3 region has the DNA TGTGCCAGCAGTCCGCCTTTTGGCGGAGGAACGTCAACCGGGGAGCTGTTTTTT.

With respect to this clonotype: This may be a read error, as it is one base from a much larger clone. For the CDR3, the DNA is TGCGCCAGCAGCCAAGATTTGGTTCTAGCTCACAGCACAGATACGCAGTATTTT. It translates to CASSQDLVLAHSTDTQYF. V usage is TRBV4-3 and J usage is TRBJ2-3, with D possibly TRBD2 on 5 matching bases. Trimming removed 0 bases from V and 0 bases from J, with 16 bases in between. Germline V gene lookup returns CDR1 LGHNA and CDR2 YSLEER. This CDR3 is built from 18 residues.

This clonotype was seen ten or more times. The chain joins TRBV5-6 to TRBJ2-1; D unresolved. The CDR3 totals 11 residues. V shed 1 base and J shed 10 bases, with 6 bases lying between them. Germline-derived CDR1 and CDR2 are SGHDT and YYEEEE. CDR3 sequence: CASSLWREQFF. The CDR3 DNA reads TGTGCCAGCAGCTTGTGGCGGGAGCAGTTCTTC. Complete variable domain (other parts from reference TRBV5-6 and TRBJ2-1): DAGVTQSPTHLIKTRGQQVTLRCSPKSGHDTVSWYQQALGQGPQFIFQYYEEEERQRGNFPDRFSGHQFPNYSSELNVNALLLGDSALYLCASSLWREQFFGPGTRLTVL.

V gene TRBV7-2 combines with J gene TRBJ2-3; D is perhaps TRBD2 (5 bases). This CDR3 has 13 amino acids. In germline, CDR1 is SGHTA, CDR2 FQGNSA. Trimming cost V 6 bases and J 4 bases, with 11 bases left between them. CDR3 loop: CASRPPGADTQYF. CDR3 nucleotides: TGTGCCAGCAGGCCTCCCGGGGCAGATACGCAGTATTTT.

The sample holds many counts of this clonotype. The chain joins TRBV28 to TRBJ2-3; a weak D match, TRBD1 (5 bases). The V gene's germline CDR1 is MDHEN and CDR2 SYDVKM. The CDR3 sequence is 15 residues long. V was shortened by 2 bases and J by 6 bases, with 15 bases between the two germline ends. The DNA of the CDR3 is TGTGCCAGCAGTTTAAAGGGGCATGCGCCGGATACGCAGTATTTT. Translating gives CASSLKGHAPDTQYF.

In this sample, this clonotype turned up many times. V is TRBV7-9 and J is TRBJ2-7; the D gene could be TRBD1 or TRBD2 (7 bases each). Germline values: CDR1 SEHNR, CDR2 FQNEAQ (reference sequence). This CDR3 comprises 13 residues. The ends were cut back, 4 bases at V and 6 bases at J, with 13 bases in the middle. CDR3 coding DNA: TGTGCCAGCAGCTCCCCAGGGGGGGGCGAGCAGTACTTC. As protein: CASSSPGGGEQYF.

V gene TRBV4-2 combines with J gene TRBJ2-5; D gene ambiguous. This CDR3 is built from 18 residues. CDR1 LGHNA and CDR2 YNFKEQ come from the germline V gene. V dropped 0 bases and J dropped 5 bases, with 22 bases sitting between them. The CDR3: CASSQDQFLTRKHETQYF. Here the CDR3 DNA reads TGTGCCAGCAGCCAAGACCAATTTTTGACACGTAAGCACGAGACCCAGTACTTC.

This clonotype was seen ten or more times. The chain is built from TRBV11-2 and TRBJ2-1; tentative D call: TRBD1 (6 bases). Trimming stripped 0 bases from V and 9 bases from J, with 12 bases between. Germline V lookup: CDR1 SGHAT, CDR2 FQNNGV. The CDR3 runs to 14 residues. This chain's CDR3 is CASSLDRGPGEQFF. The DNA of the CDR3 is TGTGCCAGCAGCTTAGACAGGGGACCTGGTGAGCAGTTCTTC.

This clonotype showed up many times. The chain has TRBV29-1 and TRBJ2-3; 10 bases map to TRBD2. Germline CDR1 is SQVTM and CDR2 is ANQGSEA. The CDR3 spans 14 residues. The junction had 3 bases not matched to a gene; V was cut back by 3 bases and J by 3 bases. In DNA, the CDR3 is TGCAGCGTTGAGGGGACTAGCGAGACAGATACGCAGTATTTT. Its protein is CSVEGTSETDTQYF.